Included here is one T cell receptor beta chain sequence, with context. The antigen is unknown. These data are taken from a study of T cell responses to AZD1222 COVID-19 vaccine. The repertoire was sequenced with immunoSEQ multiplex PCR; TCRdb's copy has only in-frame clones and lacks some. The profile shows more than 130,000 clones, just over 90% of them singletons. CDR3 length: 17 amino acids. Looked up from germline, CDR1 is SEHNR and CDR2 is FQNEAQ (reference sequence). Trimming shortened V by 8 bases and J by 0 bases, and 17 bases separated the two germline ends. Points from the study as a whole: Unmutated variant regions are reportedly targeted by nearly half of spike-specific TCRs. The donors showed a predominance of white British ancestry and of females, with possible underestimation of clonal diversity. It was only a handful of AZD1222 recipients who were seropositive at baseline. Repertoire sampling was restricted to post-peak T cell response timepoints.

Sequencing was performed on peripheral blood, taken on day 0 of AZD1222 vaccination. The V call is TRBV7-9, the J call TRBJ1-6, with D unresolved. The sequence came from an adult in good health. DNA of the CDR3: TGTGCCAGCGGCCCGGGCCTGACGAGCTCCTATAATTCACCCCTCCACTTT. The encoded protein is CASGPGLTSSYNSPLHF.